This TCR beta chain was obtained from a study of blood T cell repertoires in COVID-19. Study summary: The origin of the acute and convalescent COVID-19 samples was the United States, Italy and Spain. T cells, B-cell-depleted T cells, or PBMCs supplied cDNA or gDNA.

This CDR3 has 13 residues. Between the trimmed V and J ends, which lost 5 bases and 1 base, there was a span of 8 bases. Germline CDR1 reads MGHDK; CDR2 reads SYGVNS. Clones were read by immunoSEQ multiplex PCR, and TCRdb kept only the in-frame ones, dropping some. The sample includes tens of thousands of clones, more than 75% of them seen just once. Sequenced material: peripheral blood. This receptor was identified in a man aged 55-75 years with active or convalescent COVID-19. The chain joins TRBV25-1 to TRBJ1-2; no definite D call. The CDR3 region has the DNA TGTGCCAGCAGTAACGAGATTAACTATGGCTACACCTTC. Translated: CASSNEINYGYTF.